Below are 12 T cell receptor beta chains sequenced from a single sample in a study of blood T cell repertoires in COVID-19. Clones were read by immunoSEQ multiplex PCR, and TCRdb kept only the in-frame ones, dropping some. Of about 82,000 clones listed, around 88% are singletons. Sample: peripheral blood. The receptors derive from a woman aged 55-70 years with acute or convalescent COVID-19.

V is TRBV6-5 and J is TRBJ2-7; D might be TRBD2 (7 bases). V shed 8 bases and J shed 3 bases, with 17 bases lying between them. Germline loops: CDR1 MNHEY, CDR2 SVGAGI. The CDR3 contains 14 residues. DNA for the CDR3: TGTGCCAGCTGCGGGGGCGGGAGTTGCTACGAGCAGTACTTC. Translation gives CASCGGGSCYEQYF.

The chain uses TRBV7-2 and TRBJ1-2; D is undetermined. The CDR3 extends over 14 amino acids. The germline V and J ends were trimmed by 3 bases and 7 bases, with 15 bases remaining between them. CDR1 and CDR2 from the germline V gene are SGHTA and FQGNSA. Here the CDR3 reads CASSFSPAEGGYTF. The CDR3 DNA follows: TGTGCCAGCAGCTTCTCGCCAGCCGAGGGTGGCTACACCTTC.

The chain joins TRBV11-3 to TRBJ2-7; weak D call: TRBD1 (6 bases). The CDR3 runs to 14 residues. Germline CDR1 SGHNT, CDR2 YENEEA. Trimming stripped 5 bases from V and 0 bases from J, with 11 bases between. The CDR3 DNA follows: TGTGCCAGCAGCGTCAGGGGAACCTCCTACGAGCAGTACTTC. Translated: CASSVRGTSYEQYF.

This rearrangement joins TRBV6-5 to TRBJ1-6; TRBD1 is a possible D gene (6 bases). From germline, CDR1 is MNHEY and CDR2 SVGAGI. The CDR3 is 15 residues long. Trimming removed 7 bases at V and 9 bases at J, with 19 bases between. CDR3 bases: TGTGCCAGCACGCGATCTACAGGGACGAGTTCACCCCTCCACTTT. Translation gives CASTRSTGTSSPLHF.

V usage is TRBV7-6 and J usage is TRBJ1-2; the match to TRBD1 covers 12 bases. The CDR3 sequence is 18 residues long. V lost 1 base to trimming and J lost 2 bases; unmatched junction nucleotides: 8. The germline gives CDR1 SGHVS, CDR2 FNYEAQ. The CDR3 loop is CASSLEMPGQGANYGYTF. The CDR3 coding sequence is TGTGCCAGCAGCTTAGAGATGCCGGGACAGGGGGCGAACTATGGCTACACCTTC.

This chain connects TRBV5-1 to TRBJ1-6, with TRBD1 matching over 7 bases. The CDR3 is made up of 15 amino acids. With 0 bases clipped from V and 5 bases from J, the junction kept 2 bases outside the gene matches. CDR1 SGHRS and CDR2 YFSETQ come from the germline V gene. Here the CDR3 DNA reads TGCGCCAGCAGCTTGGGGACAGGCCATAATTCACCCCTCCACTTT. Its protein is CASSLGTGHNSPLHF.

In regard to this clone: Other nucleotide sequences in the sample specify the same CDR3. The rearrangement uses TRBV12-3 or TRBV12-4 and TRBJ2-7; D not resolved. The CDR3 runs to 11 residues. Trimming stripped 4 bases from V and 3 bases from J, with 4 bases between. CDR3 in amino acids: CASSSHYEQYF. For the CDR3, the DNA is TGTGCCAGCAGTTCACACTACGAGCAGTACTTC.

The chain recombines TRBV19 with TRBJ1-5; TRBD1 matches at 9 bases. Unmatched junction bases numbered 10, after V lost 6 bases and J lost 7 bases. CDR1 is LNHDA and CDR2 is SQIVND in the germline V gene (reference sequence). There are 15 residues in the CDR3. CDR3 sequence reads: CASSTTGTGHQPQHF. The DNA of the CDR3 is TGTGCCAGTAGCACCACCGGGACAGGGCACCAGCCCCAGCATTTT.

The CDR3 loop is CASSFDRVANEQFF. The CDR3 DNA reads as TGTGCCAGCAGCTTCGACAGGGTGGCGAATGAGCAGTTCTTC. The gene calls are TRBV13 and TRBJ2-1, with 7 bases aligning to TRBD1. Trimming cost V 3 bases and J 7 bases; bases outside gene matches: 6. The CDR3 is 14 residues long. Germline loops: CDR1 PRHDT, CDR2 FYEKMQ (reference sequence).

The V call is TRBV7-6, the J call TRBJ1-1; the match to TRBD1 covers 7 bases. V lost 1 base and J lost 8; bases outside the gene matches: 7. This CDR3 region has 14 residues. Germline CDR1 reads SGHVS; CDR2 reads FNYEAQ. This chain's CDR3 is CASSLEEGAGEAFF. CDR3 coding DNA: TGTGCCAGCAGCTTAGAGGAGGGGGCGGGGGAAGCTTTCTTT.

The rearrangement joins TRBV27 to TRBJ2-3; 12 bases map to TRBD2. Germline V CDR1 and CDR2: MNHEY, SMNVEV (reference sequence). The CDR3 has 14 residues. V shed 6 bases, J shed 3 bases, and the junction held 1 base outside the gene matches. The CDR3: CASRGLAGTDTQYF. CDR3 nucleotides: TGTGCCAGCAGAGGACTAGCGGGAACAGATACGCAGTATTTT.

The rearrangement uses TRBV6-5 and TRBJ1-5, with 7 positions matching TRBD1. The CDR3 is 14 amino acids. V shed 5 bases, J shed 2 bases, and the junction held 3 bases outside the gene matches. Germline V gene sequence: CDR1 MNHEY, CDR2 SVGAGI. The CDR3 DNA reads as TGTGCCAGCAGTCACGACAGGGGCAATCAGCCCCAGCATTTT. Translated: CASSHDRGNQPQHF.